Sequencing of this T cell receptor beta chain was carried out in a study of blood T cells in healthy people across ages. Donors each provided about 9.5 milliliters of peripheral blood. Isolation of PBMCs gave at least 6 million cells per sample. RNA extraction gave at least 5.5 micrograms of total RNA per sample. The CDR3 sequence is 13 residues long. Per germline, CDR1 MDHEN and CDR2 SYDVKM. Trimming removed 8 bases from V and 3 bases from J, with 11 bases in between. For the second PCR, which ran for about 6 to 11 cycles, a sample-barcoded 5' primer and a J-beta primer mix were used. TCRdb re-called the 5' RACE reads with MiXCR, one entry per CDR3 protein. The sample contains 780,000 or so distinct CDR3 sequences, roughly 50% of which appear only once. This clonotype has just a few counts.

The sequencing sample was made of blood. J is TRBJ1-5 and V is TRBV28; D not resolved. The TCR sequence derives from a man aged 35-49 years in good health. Written as DNA, the CDR3 is TGTGCCAGCGTGCAGGAATACAATCAGCCCCAGCATTTT. Its protein product is CASVQEYNQPQHF.